The source of this TCR beta chain is a study of B cell selection in AIRE deficiency. Study results and limitations: TCRbeta-only data showed less than 45% of shared healthy Treg sequences in healthy Tconv.

As concerns this clone: Its antigen is not identified.

The sorted conventional CD4 T cells were gated as CD4+CD127+. Measured with immunoSEQ multiplex PCR; TCRdb has only the in-frame clones, and not every one. The sample holds 20,000 to 25,000 clones, less than 98% seen once. Material: conventional CD4+ T cells sorted from PBMCs. The sequence was obtained from a human donor with AIRE deficiency.

CDR3 sequence: CASIGTEVGYNGYTF. As DNA, the CDR3 is TGTGCCAGCATCGGGACAGAGGTGGGGTATAATGGCTACACCTTC. This chain links TRBV6-1 with TRBJ1-2; 7 nucleotides align to TRBD1. The CDR3 sequence is 15 residues long. Germline V gives CDR1 MNHNS, CDR2 SASEGT. Trimming took 7 bases from V and 6 from J; bases not matched to a gene: 14.